In its sample, the clone carrying this TCR beta chain was seen many times. Its specificity is not known. Looked up from germline, CDR1 is SGHRS and CDR2 is YFSETQ. Germline trimming cut 0 bases from V and 3 bases from J; bases unmatched to any gene: 6. The CDR3 consists of 17 residues. Library preparation for TCR beta used quantitative 5'-RACE with molecular barcodes. TCRdb ran MiXCR on the 5' RACE reads and lists one entry per CDR3 protein. The top ten hold about 6.8% of the sample, which has approximately 500,000 distinct CDR3 sequences, 10% to 15% seen once. This entry is derived from a study of CD8 T cells in ankylosing spondylitis. The study's findings and limits: A TCR beta motif of about eight highly homologous variants appeared characteristic of ankylosing spondylitis blood.

This sequence originates from a male donor with ankylosing spondylitis. This chain joins TRBV5-1 and TRBJ2-1; 10 nucleotides line up with TRBD2. The sequencing sample was made of blood, either unsorted or a sorted T cell fraction (not recorded which). CDR3 region: CASSLAPLAGVYNEQFF. Written as DNA, the CDR3 is TGCGCCAGCAGCTTGGCGCCCCTAGCGGGGGTCTACAATGAGCAGTTCTTC.